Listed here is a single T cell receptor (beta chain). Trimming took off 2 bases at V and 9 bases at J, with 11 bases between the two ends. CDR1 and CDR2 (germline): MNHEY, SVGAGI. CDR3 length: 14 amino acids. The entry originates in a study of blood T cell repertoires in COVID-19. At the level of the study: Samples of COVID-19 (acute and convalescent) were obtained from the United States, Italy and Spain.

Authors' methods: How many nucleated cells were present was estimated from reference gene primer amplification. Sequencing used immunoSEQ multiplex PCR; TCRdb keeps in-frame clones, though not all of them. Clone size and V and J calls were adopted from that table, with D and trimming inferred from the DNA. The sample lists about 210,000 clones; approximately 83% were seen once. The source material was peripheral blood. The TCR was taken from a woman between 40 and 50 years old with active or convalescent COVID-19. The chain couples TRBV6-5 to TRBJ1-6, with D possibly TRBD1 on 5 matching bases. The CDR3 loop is CASSYVQGGSPLHF. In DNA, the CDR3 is TGTGCCAGCAGTTACGTCCAGGGCGGTTCACCCCTCCACTTT.